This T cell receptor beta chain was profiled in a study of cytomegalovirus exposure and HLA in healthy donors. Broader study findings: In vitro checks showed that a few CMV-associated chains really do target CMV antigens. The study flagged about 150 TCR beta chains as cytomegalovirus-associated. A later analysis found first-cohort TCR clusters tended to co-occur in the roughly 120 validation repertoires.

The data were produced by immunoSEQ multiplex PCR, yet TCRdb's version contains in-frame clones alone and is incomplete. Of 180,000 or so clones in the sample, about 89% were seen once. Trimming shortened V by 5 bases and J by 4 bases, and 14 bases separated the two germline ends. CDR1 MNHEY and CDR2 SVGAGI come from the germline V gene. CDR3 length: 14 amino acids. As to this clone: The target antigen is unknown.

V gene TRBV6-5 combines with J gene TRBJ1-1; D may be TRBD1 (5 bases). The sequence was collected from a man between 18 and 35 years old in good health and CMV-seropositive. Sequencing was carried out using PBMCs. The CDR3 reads CASSKRQISTEAFF. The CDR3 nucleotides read TGTGCCAGCAGTAAACGACAGATAAGCACTGAAGCTTTCTTT.